A single sample gave rise to the 26 T cell receptor beta chains below, sequenced in a study of response to subunit inactivated influenza vaccine. TCRdb used MiXCR to reprocess the RT-PCR reads, holding one entry per CDR3 protein. The repertoire holds roughly 540,000 distinct CDR3 sequences, approximately 20% seen once, with 2.8% in the top ten. This sample also appeared in a second study, on T cells expressing NK-cell markers. This second study says: cDNA encoding TCR beta was synthesized via 5'RACE template switching incorporating UMIs.

The source was CD4+ T cells sorted from PBMCs, collected 12 days after vaccination. The origin of the receptors is a man aged 45-60 years who received an inactivated influenza vaccine.

This clonotype appeared a few times. The CDR3 nucleotides are TGTGCCAGCAGCTTGACTAGCGGCAATGAGCAGTTCTTC. Amino acids: CASSLTSGNEQFF. The chain links TRBV12-3 or TRBV12-4 to TRBJ2-1, with 9 nucleotides matching TRBD2. CDR3 length: 13 residues. V gave up 6 bases and J gave up 6 bases; unmatched junction bases: 3.

The J gene is TRBJ2-2, the V gene TRBV6-2 or TRBV6-3, with D perhaps being TRBD1 or TRBD2 (5 bases each). The length of the CDR3 is 15 residues. Germline CDR1 and CDR2: MNHEY and SVGEGT. Trimming stripped 6 bases from V and 3 bases from J, with 14 bases between. The CDR3 sequence is CASSQGTVYTGELFF. CDR3 DNA: TGTGCCAGCAGCCAAGGGACCGTATACACCGGGGAGCTGTTTTTT.

In its sample, this clonotype was seen once. V gene TRBV9 combines with J gene TRBJ1-4; tentatively, D is TRBD1 (5 bases). Germline values: CDR1 SGDLS, CDR2 YYNGEE. Between the trimmed V and J ends, which lost 3 bases and 10 bases, there was a span of 13 bases. The CDR3 has 13 amino acids. In DNA, the CDR3 is TGTGCCAGCAGCGAGGGACCCGAGGGAAAACTGTTTTTT. This encodes CASSEGPEGKLFF.

Ten or more counts support this clonotype. This chain joins TRBV5-1 and TRBJ2-2; D might be TRBD1 (6 bases). V dropped 0 bases and J dropped 0 bases, with 12 bases sitting between them. This CDR3 region has 17 residues. CDR1 SGHRS and CDR2 YFSETQ come from the germline V gene. The CDR3 loop reads CASSLAYGGTNTGELFF. The CDR3 nucleotides read TGCGCCAGCAGCTTGGCCTATGGGGGCACGAACACCGGGGAGCTGTTTTTT. The variable domain in full, completed from reference TRBV5-1 and TRBJ2-2, reads KAGVTQTPRYLIKTRGQQVTLSCSPISGHRSVSWYQQTPGQGLQFLFEYFSETQRNKGNFPGRFSGRQFSNSRSEMNVSTLELGDSALYLCASSLAYGGTNTGELFFGEGSRLTVL.

This clonotype appeared many times. The chain joins TRBV24-1 to TRBJ2-5; possible D gene TRBD1, 5 bases. CDR1 is KGHDR and CDR2 is SFDVKD in the germline V gene. The CDR3 is 15 amino acids. V shed 1 base and J shed 5 bases, with 13 bases lying between them. DNA of the CDR3: TGTGCCACCAGTGATTTTGGGCAGGGTCGGGAGACCCAGTACTTC. This encodes CATSDFGQGRETQYF.

V usage is TRBV20-1 and J usage is TRBJ2-4; D ambiguous. This CDR3 spans 16 amino acids. V lost 0 bases, J lost 1 base, and 13 bases lay in between. Germline CDR1 reads DFQATT; CDR2 reads SNEGSKA (reference sequence). CDR3: CSARDRRMVAKNIQYF. The CDR3 bases are TGCAGTGCTAGAGACCGCAGGATGGTGGCCAAAAACATTCAGTACTTC.

A few counts support this clonotype. The chain links TRBV7-2 to TRBJ2-5; TRBD2 matches 11 bases. J was trimmed by 6 bases and V by 5 bases; bases with no gene match: 8. The germline gives CDR1 SGHTA, CDR2 FQGNSA. The CDR3 runs 15 residues. CDR3 in amino acids: CASSDDLAGGKTQYF. As DNA, the CDR3 is TGTGCCAGCAGCGACGATCTAGCGGGGGGAAAGACCCAGTACTTC.

The sample holds a few counts of this clonotype. This sequence joins TRBV10-3 and TRBJ2-3; perhaps TRBD1 as D (5 bases). Germline CDR1 is ENHRY and CDR2 is SYGVKD. CDR3 size: 13 residues. V lost 7 bases to trimming and J lost 6 bases, with 14 bases between them. The CDR3 DNA follows: TGTGCCATCATGGTTACAGCAGGGGATACGCAGTATTTT. Its translation: CAIMVTAGDTQYF.

The chain recombines TRBV6-5 with TRBJ1-3; TRBD1 is a possible D gene (5 bases). The germline gives CDR1 MNHEY, CDR2 SVGAGI. The V end lost 3 bases, the J end lost 0 bases, and 12 bases lay between the germline ends. The CDR3 is 16 amino acids. CDR3 loop: CASSYSVGHSGNTIYF. As DNA, the CDR3 is TGTGCCAGCAGTTATAGTGTCGGACACTCTGGAAACACCATATATTTT.

This chain uses TRBV29-1 with TRBJ2-7, with D perhaps assigned TRBD1 or TRBD2 (5 bases each). Between the trimmed V and J ends, which lost 7 bases and 2 bases, there was a span of 21 bases. The CDR3 totals 15 residues. Looked up from germline, CDR1 is SQVTM and CDR2 is ANQGSEA. CDR3: CSAGGRLAPTYEQYF. The DNA of the CDR3 is TGCAGCGCTGGGGGAAGACTCGCACCGACCTACGAGCAGTACTTC.

V and J are TRBV18 and TRBJ1-1; a possible D gene is TRBD1 (5 bases). The CDR3 totals 17 residues. Germline CDR1 and CDR2: KGHSH and LQKENI. The ends were cut back, 3 bases at V and 2 bases at J, with 19 bases in the middle. The CDR3 DNA sequence: TGTGCCAGCTCACCCGCTTCCCGGGACGTACTTAACACTGAAGCTTTCTTT. It codes for CASSPASRDVLNTEAFF.

This clonotype has more than one count but fewer than ten. The rearrangement links TRBV5-1 to TRBJ2-3, with 13 bases aligning to TRBD2. The V and J ends lost 3 bases and 2 bases, in that order; junction bases with no gene match: 3. CDR1 is SGHRS and CDR2 is YFSETQ in the germline V gene. This CDR3 has 16 amino acids. The CDR3 here is CASSWGTSGVTDTQYF. For the CDR3, the DNA is TGCGCCAGCAGCTGGGGGACTAGCGGGGTCACAGATACGCAGTATTTT.

This clonotype was recorded many times. The chain employs TRBV29-1 and TRBJ2-3, with a possible D match to TRBD2 (5 bases). This CDR3 has 12 amino acids. Trimming stripped 6 bases from V and 6 bases from J, with 13 bases between. CDR1 SQVTM and CDR2 ANQGSEA come from the germline V gene. The CDR3 protein is CSVSQAVDTQYF. Written as DNA, the CDR3 is TGCAGCGTGAGCCAAGCGGTGGATACGCAGTATTTT.

In DNA, the CDR3 is TGTGCCAGCAGTTTTCCCCATAGCGGGAGAGTGGAATATGAGCAGTTCTTC. Translation: CASSFPHSGRVEYEQFF. The rearrangement uses TRBV28 and TRBJ2-1, with 9 bases aligning to TRBD2. CDR1 is MDHEN and CDR2 is SYDVKM in the germline V gene. J lost 8 bases, V lost 3 bases, and 14 bases had no gene match. The CDR3 is 17 residues long.

The V call is TRBV28, the J call TRBJ2-7; 9 nucleotides line up with TRBD1. The CDR3 spans 13 residues. Germline CDR1 MDHEN, CDR2 SYDVKM. The V gene end was trimmed by 4 bases and the J gene end by 7 bases; junction bases not matched to a gene: 5. The CDR3 DNA reads TGTGCCAGCAGTTCGGGACAGGGAGAGGAGCAGTACTTC. This codes for CASSSGQGEEQYF. Combining the CDR3 with reference TRBV28 and TRBJ2-7 gives the whole variable domain DVKVTQSSRYLVKRTGEKVFLECVQDMDHENMFWYRQDPGLGLRLIYFSYDVKMKEKGDIPEGYSVSREKKERFSLILESASTNQTSMYLCASSSGQGEEQYFGPGTRLTVT.

The rearrangement uses TRBV11-3 and TRBJ2-7; 11 positions match TRBD2. J was trimmed by 0 bases and V by 2 bases; bases with no gene match: 9. This CDR3 region has 18 residues. Germline CDR1 and CDR2: SGHNT and YENEEA. As DNA, the CDR3 is TGTGCCAGCAGCTTAAGGTCTAGCGGGAGGCTAAGCTCCTACGAGCAGTACTTC. Encoded protein: CASSLRSSGRLSSYEQYF.

This clonotype occurred a few times. The chain is built from TRBV6-2 or TRBV6-3 and TRBJ2-4; D is tentatively TRBD1 or TRBD2 (6 bases each). V was cut by 7 bases and J by 6 bases, with 22 bases left in between. The CDR3 covers 16 residues. Per the germline V gene, CDR1 is MNHEY and CDR2 is SVGEGT. In DNA form, the CDR3 reads TGTGCCAGCACCATGGGCCCGGGGGCTTCAGGAAACATTCAGTACTTC. Translating gives CASTMGPGASGNIQYF.

This clonotype has only a few counts. The chain combines TRBV7-9 with TRBJ1-1; no firm D call. Germline CDR1 and CDR2: SEHNR and FQNEAQ (reference sequence). CDR3 size: 15 residues. V gave up 2 bases and J gave up 0 bases, with 10 bases separating them. This CDR3 reads CASSLFKGMNTEAFF. In DNA form, the CDR3 reads TGTGCCAGCAGCTTATTTAAGGGAATGAACACTGAAGCTTTCTTT.

The J gene is TRBJ2-3, the V gene TRBV29-1; no clear D. This CDR3 contains 15 residues. From germline, CDR1 is SQVTM and CDR2 ANQGSEA. Trimming shortened V by 8 bases and J by 6 bases, and 24 bases separated the two germline ends. The CDR3 DNA reads as TGCAGCCCCGTCGGGCCCGGCGGAGTTTCGGATACGCAGTATTTT. It specifies CSPVGPGGVSDTQYF.

This clonotype showed up just a few times. The CDR3 nucleotides read TGTGCCAGCAGCCAAGATGGGACACTGAACACTGAAGCTTTCTTT. This encodes CASSQDGTLNTEAFF. The chain couples TRBV4-2 to TRBJ1-1, with D perhaps matching TRBD1 (6 bases). Germline V gives CDR1 LGHNA, CDR2 YNFKEQ. The V end was cut by 0 bases, the J end by 0 bases, with 8 bases between. The CDR3 is 15 amino acids.

A few counts support this clonotype. The rearrangement uses TRBV24-1 and TRBJ1-1; D may be TRBD1 (5 bases). The germline V gene has CDR1 KGHDR and CDR2 SFDVKD. Trimming left V 2 bases short and J 9 bases short, with 9 bases between. The CDR3 extends over 12 amino acids. In nucleotides, the CDR3 is TGTGCCACCAGTGATTCGGGACGCAAAGCTTTCTTT. This codes for CATSDSGRKAFF.

This clonotype was detected a few times. The rearrangement joins TRBV11-2 to TRBJ1-2; D might be TRBD1 (6 bases). This CDR3 is built from 12 residues. The germline CDR1 and CDR2 sequences are SGHAT and FQNNGV. V was trimmed by 5 bases and J by 7 bases, leaving 11 bases between them. The CDR3 loop is CASSPGQPGYTF. The DNA for the CDR3 is TGTGCCAGCAGCCCAGGACAGCCTGGCTACACCTTC.

This clonotype was counted between two and nine times. This sequence joins TRBV15 and TRBJ2-3; possibly TRBD2 for D (7 bases). Deletions cut 4 bases from V and 2 bases from J, with 10 bases between. Germline CDR1 reads LNHNV; CDR2 reads YYDKDF (reference sequence). The CDR3 sequence is 14 residues long. In DNA, the CDR3 is TGTGCCACCAGCAAAGGGGGGGACACAGATACGCAGTATTTT. This translates into CATSKGGDTDTQYF.

There are a few counts of this clonotype. CDR3 residues: CASRRGGSPLHF. The CDR3 DNA reads TGTGCCAGCCGCAGGGGCGGGTCACCCCTCCACTTT. This chain links TRBV12-3 or TRBV12-4 with TRBJ1-6; a possible D gene is TRBD1 (6 bases). This CDR3 contains 12 residues. V lost 8 bases, J lost 10 bases, and 12 bases lay in between.

This clonotype was seen at least ten times. The chain carries TRBV20-1 and TRBJ2-7; 7 bases are shared with TRBD1. V shed 6 bases and J 3 bases; nucleotides not matched to a gene: 11. The CDR3 has 14 amino acids. Germline V lookup: CDR1 DFQATT, CDR2 SNEGSKA (reference sequence). CDR3 loop: CSAIDRDSSYEQYF. The DNA for the CDR3 is TGCAGTGCGATCGACAGGGACAGTAGCTACGAGCAGTACTTC.

The V gene is TRBV6-1, the J gene TRBJ2-7; 10 positions match TRBD1. Germline V gene lookup returns CDR1 MNHNS and CDR2 SASEGT. V dropped 6 bases and J dropped 3; count of bases not matched to a gene: 2. The CDR3 runs 13 residues. The chain's CDR3 is CASRTGGFYEQYF. CDR3 DNA: TGTGCCAGCAGGACAGGGGGCTTCTACGAGCAGTACTTC.